These 30 T cell receptor beta chains share one sample of origin, sequenced in a study of shared T cell receptors in the human thymus. Only in-frame clones appear in the TCRdb table, and some are missing; sequencing was by immunoSEQ multiplex PCR. The table has about 380,000 clones, approximately 95% seen once. What was sequenced was thymocytes. These receptors were collected from a human donor.

V gene TRBV4-3 combines with J gene TRBJ2-1; 11 nucleotides agree with TRBD2. This CDR3 region has 17 residues. Trimming removed 4 bases from V and 1 base from J; junction bases left unmatched: 6. CDR1 is LGHNA, CDR2 YSLEER, per germline. CDR3 sequence: CASSPGTSGPSYNEQFF. In nucleotides, the CDR3 is TGCGCCAGCAGCCCCGGGACTAGCGGCCCTTCCTACAATGAGCAGTTCTTC.

The rearrangement joins TRBV25-1 to TRBJ2-7; a possible D gene is TRBD1 (5 bases). Germline CDR1 MGHDK, CDR2 SYGVNS. The ends were cut back, 1 base at V and 4 bases at J, with 20 bases in the middle. The CDR3 loop spans 17 amino acids. This CDR3 is CASSESVGVPGRYEQYF. In DNA, the CDR3 is TGTGCCAGCAGTGAATCTGTAGGCGTGCCAGGGCGATACGAGCAGTACTTC.

CDR3 loop: CASSYGGLQETQYF. CDR3 bases: TGTGCCAGCAGTTACGGGGGGCTCCAAGAGACCCAGTACTTC. The chain combines TRBV6-5 with TRBJ2-5; D may correspond to TRBD1 or TRBD2 (6 bases each). Per the germline V gene, CDR1 is MNHEY and CDR2 is SVGAGI. CDR3 length: 14 residues. V was trimmed by 2 bases and J by 1 base, leaving 8 bases between them.

The chain has TRBV7-9 and TRBJ2-7; perhaps TRBD2 as D (5 bases). The CDR3 runs 13 residues. Trimming cost V 2 bases and J 3 bases, with 8 bases left between them. Germline CDR1 and CDR2: SEHNR and FQNEAQ (reference sequence). The CDR3 DNA reads TGTGCCAGCAGCTTACACGGAGGCTACGAGCAGTACTTC. Amino acids: CASSLHGGYEQYF.

The chain couples TRBV10-2 to TRBJ2-7; 9 nucleotides align to TRBD1. V dropped 7 bases and J dropped 5; count of bases not matched to a gene: 18. The CDR3 is made up of 17 amino acids. The germline gives CDR1 WSHSY, CDR2 SAAADI. The CDR3 nucleotides are TGCGCCAGCACCAAAGTCAAGGCGGGGGACAGGGACAACGAGCAGTACTTC. Encoded protein: CASTKVKAGDRDNEQYF.

The rearrangement joins TRBV11-2 to TRBJ2-3; 8 nucleotides line up with TRBD2. The CDR3 is 18 amino acids. Germline CDR1 and CDR2: SGHAT and FQNNGV. Losses at the gene ends were 4 bases for V and 5 bases for J; bases not matched to a gene: 17. The CDR3 region has the DNA TGTGCCAGCAGCTCAGGCGGTAGGGCGGGAGGCGGGGGAGATACGCAGTATTTT. It translates to CASSSGGRAGGGGDTQYF.

V usage is TRBV2 and J usage is TRBJ1-5; D uncertain. Germline V gene data show CDR1 as SNHLY and CDR2 as FYNNEI. The V end was cut by 0 bases, the J end by 9 bases, with 18 bases between. This CDR3 is 16 amino acids long. CDR3 amino acids: CASSEALPRRPGPQHF. The CDR3 DNA is TGTGCCAGCAGTGAAGCGCTCCCGCGGCGCCCAGGGCCCCAGCATTTT.

This clone was detected only a few times. Germline is not matched at one junction end, which may reflect a read error. The chain recombines TRBV7-3 with TRBJ1-2; TRBD1 might be the D (6 bases). The CDR3 has 11 amino acids. CDR1 and CDR2 from the germline V gene are SGHTA and FQGTGA. The CDR3 loop is CASSLRDKTIF. The CDR3 region has the DNA TGTGCCAGCAGCTTAAGGGACAAGACGATCTTC.

The chain employs TRBV21-1 and TRBJ2-1; the table assigns TRBD1, which was not confirmed against the DNA. TRBV21-1 constitutes a pseudogene. This CDR3 region has 13 residues. CDR3 nucleotides: TGTGCCAGCAGCAAAGGCAGGGCCCATGAGCAGTTCTTC. It yields the protein CASSKGRAHEQFF.

As for this clone: Germline and junction disagree at one end, which may indicate a read error. The chain links TRBV28 to TRBJ2-7, with D possibly called TRBD1 or TRBD2 (5 bases each). The CDR3 length is 13 residues. Germline CDR1 and CDR2: MDHEN and SYDVKM. The DNA for the CDR3 is TGTGCCGGCAGCCCCGGGACCGGGTACGAGCAGTACTTC. As protein: CAGSPGTGYEQYF.

This sequence joins TRBV27 and TRBJ2-5, with D possibly matching TRBD2 (5 bases). V lost 0 bases to trimming and J lost 2 bases, with 13 bases between them. CDR1 and CDR2 (germline): MNHEY, SMNVEV (reference sequence). The length of the CDR3 is 16 residues. CDR3 in amino acids: CASSLSMPGRQETQYF. The CDR3 DNA reads as TGTGCCAGCAGTTTATCGATGCCGGGAAGACAAGAGACCCAGTACTTC.

The chain links TRBV5-4 to TRBJ2-5; D is ambiguous. This CDR3 is built from 15 residues. CDR1 and CDR2 (germline): SGHNT, YYREEE (reference sequence). V dropped 4 bases and J dropped 2 bases, with 15 bases sitting between them. The CDR3 DNA sequence: TGTGCCAGCAGCCCCCCTCCCGGCAGACAAGAGACCCAGTACTTC. Its protein product is CASSPPPGRQETQYF.

V is TRBV6-1 and J is TRBJ2-7, with D possibly being TRBD1 or TRBD2 (5 bases each). Germline V gene sequence: CDR1 MNHNS, CDR2 SASEGT. Deletions cut 7 bases from V and 3 bases from J, with 16 bases between. The CDR3 consists of 14 residues. In DNA form, the CDR3 reads TGTGCCAGCAAGCGCCGGGACCTGGACTACGAGCAGTACTTC. Translating it yields CASKRRDLDYEQYF.

The chain employs TRBV28 and TRBJ2-7; tentative D call: TRBD2 (6 bases). Between the trimmed V and J ends, which lost 6 bases and 0 bases, there was a span of 18 bases. Germline CDR1 is MDHEN and CDR2 is SYDVKM. The CDR3 is 16 amino acids. CDR3 loop: CASSRGEPGSSYEQYF. The CDR3 DNA reads TGTGCCAGCAGCCGCGGGGAGCCGGGCAGCTCCTACGAGCAGTACTTC.

V usage is TRBV30 and J usage is TRBJ2-2; tentatively, D is TRBD2 (6 bases). There are 14 residues in the CDR3. From germline, CDR1 is GTSNPN and CDR2 SVGIG (reference sequence). V lost 8 bases, J lost 1 base, and 14 bases lay in between. In nucleotides, the CDR3 is TGTGCCCACACGGGGCGGGAGAACACCGGGGAGCTGTTTTTT. It codes for CAHTGRENTGELFF.

This clone was counted a single time. The chain combines TRBV7-9 with TRBJ2-7; no clear D. Germline values: CDR1 SEHNR, CDR2 FQNEAQ (reference sequence). V gave up 5 bases and J gave up 2 bases, with 19 bases separating them. The CDR3 spans 16 residues. In nucleotides, the CDR3 is TGTGCCAGCAGCCACGCGCGAAAATTAGGGACCTACGAGCAGTACTTC. Translation gives CASSHARKLGTYEQYF. The full variable domain, its missing parts supplied by reference TRBV7-9 and TRBJ2-7, is DTGVSQNPRHKITKRGQNVTFRCDPISEHNRLYWYRQTLGQGPEFLTYFQNEAQLEKSRLLSDRFSAERPKGSFSTLEIQRTEQGDSAMYLCASSHARKLGTYEQYFGPGTRLTVT.

The gene calls are TRBV19 and TRBJ2-3; possibly TRBD2 for D (5 bases). V lost 5 bases and J 6 bases, leaving 21 bases between the germline ends. The CDR3 runs 16 residues. Germline loops: CDR1 LNHDA, CDR2 SQIVND (reference sequence). CDR3 protein: CASSAPEAVSGDTQYF. The CDR3, as DNA: TGTGCCAGTAGTGCCCCGGAAGCTGTCTCGGGGGATACGCAGTATTTT.

This clone occurred once. Written as DNA, the CDR3 is TGTGCCAGCACCTGGTCAGGGATTAAGGCCACTGAAGCTTTCTTT. It translates to CASTWSGIKATEAFF. The chain couples TRBV5-6 to TRBJ1-1, with D perhaps TRBD1 (5 bases). V lost 6 bases and J 4 bases, leaving 19 bases between the germline ends. CDR1 SGHDT and CDR2 YYEEEE come from the germline V gene. The CDR3 is made up of 15 amino acids.

The chain has TRBV7-9 and TRBJ1-1, with unresolved D. The V and J ends lost 1 base and 0 bases respectively, with 12 bases between them. The length of the CDR3 is 16 residues. The germline CDR1 and CDR2 sequences are SEHNR and FQNEAQ (reference sequence). CDR3 region: CASSLVPKILNTEAFF. CDR3 nucleotide sequence: TGTGCCAGCAGCTTAGTCCCTAAGATATTGAACACTGAAGCTTTCTTT. Using reference TRBV7-9 and TRBJ1-1 for the parts outside the CDR3, the full variable domain is DTGVSQNPRHKITKRGQNVTFRCDPISEHNRLYWYRQTLGQGPEFLTYFQNEAQLEKSRLLSDRFSAERPKGSFSTLEIQRTEQGDSAMYLCASSLVPKILNTEAFFGQGTRLTVV.

The genes are TRBV11-2 and TRBJ2-1; the match to TRBD2 covers 8 bases. The CDR3 spans 17 residues. Trimming took 0 bases from V and 4 from J; bases not matched to a gene: 8. In germline, CDR1 is SGHAT, CDR2 FQNNGV. CDR3 loop: CASSLENTGGRYNEQFF. The CDR3 bases are TGTGCCAGCAGCTTAGAGAATACTGGCGGGAGGTACAATGAGCAGTTCTTC.

The chain is built from TRBV30 and TRBJ1-1; 9 positions agree with TRBD1. Germline CDR1 GTSNPN, CDR2 SVGIG (reference sequence). After removal of 8 bases from V and 0 bases from J, the junction contained 13 bases not matched to a gene. The CDR3 contains 16 residues. The CDR3: CASLLQGAGMNTEAFF. The CDR3 DNA follows: TGTGCCAGCCTTTTACAGGGGGCGGGTATGAACACTGAAGCTTTCTTT.

The rearrangement uses TRBV9 and TRBJ2-1; perhaps TRBD1 as D (5 bases). V gave up 0 bases and J gave up 6 bases, with 7 bases separating them. The length of the CDR3 is 13 residues. Germline V gives CDR1 SGDLS, CDR2 YYNGEE. CDR3 region: CASSVATGNEQFF. CDR3 DNA sequence: TGTGCCAGCAGCGTAGCTACAGGCAATGAGCAGTTCTTC.

In its sample, this clone was seen a few times. The CDR3 is CASRTSGSSYEQYF. The CDR3 DNA is TGTGCCAGTAGGACTAGCGGGAGCTCCTACGAGCAGTACTTC. This rearrangement joins TRBV19 to TRBJ2-7; 12 nucleotides match TRBD2. This CDR3 spans 14 amino acids. V dropped 6 bases and J dropped 0; count of bases not matched to a gene: 0. Germline-derived CDR1 and CDR2 are LNHDA and SQIVND (reference sequence).

This clone was detected once. The CDR3 loop reads CASSPRRSTNEKLFF. CDR3 DNA sequence: TGTGCCAGCTCACCCAGACGGTCAACTAATGAAAAACTGTTTTTT. This sequence joins TRBV18 and TRBJ1-4; D not resolved. This CDR3 contains 15 residues. V dropped 3 bases and J dropped 0 bases, with 8 bases sitting between them. From germline, CDR1 is KGHSH and CDR2 LQKENI.

This sequence joins TRBV6-4 and TRBJ2-2; 12 nucleotides align to TRBD2. This CDR3 comprises 15 residues. V shed 3 bases, J shed 9 bases, and the junction held 5 bases outside the gene matches. The germline gives CDR1 MRHNA, CDR2 SNTAGT. CDR3 residues: CASSETGLAGRELFF. CDR3 nucleotides: TGTGCCAGCAGTGAGACGGGACTAGCGGGCCGGGAGCTGTTTTTT.

This rearrangement joins TRBV7-6 to TRBJ2-2, with D perhaps matching TRBD1 (5 bases). Trimming left V 4 bases short and J 6 bases short, with 15 bases between. From germline, CDR1 is SGHVS and CDR2 FNYEAQ. The CDR3 totals 15 residues. The CDR3 nucleotides read TGTGCCAGCAGCTCCTGGCCGGACACCTCCGGGGAGCTGTTTTTT. Encoded protein: CASSSWPDTSGELFF. The full variable domain, rest sourced from reference TRBV7-6 and TRBJ2-2, is GAGVSQSPRYKVTKRGQDVALRCDPISGHVSLYWYRQALGQGPEFLTYFNYEAQQDKSGLPNDRFSAERPEGSISTLTIQRTEQRDSAMYRCASSSWPDTSGELFFGEGSRLTVL.

The chain links TRBV4-1 to TRBJ2-1; D is undetermined. This CDR3 is 15 amino acids long. The ends were cut back, 2 bases at V and 2 bases at J, with 10 bases in the middle. Germline values: CDR1 MGHRA, CDR2 YSYEKL. CDR3 in amino acids: CASSQLRTTYNEQFF. The CDR3 bases are TGCGCCAGCAGCCAACTCCGGACGACCTACAATGAGCAGTTCTTC.

The chain has TRBV7-2 and TRBJ2-7, with 10 bases fitting TRBD2. CDR1 is SGHTA and CDR2 is FQGNSA in the germline V gene. J was trimmed by 3 bases and V by 3 bases; bases with no gene match: 5. CDR3 length equals 15 residues. This chain's CDR3 is CASSLDRTSGYEQYF. The CDR3 DNA reads as TGTGCCAGCAGCTTGGACAGGACTAGCGGCTACGAGCAGTACTTC.

J is TRBJ2-7 and V is TRBV27, with TRBD2 matching 8 bases. J lost 4 bases, V lost 2 bases, and 4 bases had no gene match. CDR1 and CDR2 from the germline V gene are MNHEY and SMNVEV (reference sequence). The CDR3 is 14 residues long. The CDR3 protein is CASSLTSGQYEQYF. The CDR3 nucleotides are TGTGCCAGCAGTTTAACTAGCGGTCAATACGAGCAGTACTTC.

CDR3 protein: CASSQVRRTPLSYGYTF. For the CDR3, the DNA is TGCGCCAGCAGCCAAGTTCGTCGGACACCGTTAAGCTATGGCTACACCTTC. V usage is TRBV4-3 and J usage is TRBJ1-2; D possibly corresponds to TRBD1 (5 bases). V gave up 1 base and J gave up 4 bases, with 19 bases separating them. CDR1 LGHNA and CDR2 YSLEER come from the germline V gene. The CDR3 is 17 residues long.